The rows below give T cell receptor beta chains drawn from one sample of a study of patients and donors after allogeneic stem cell transplantation. One entry per CDR3 protein results from TCRdb running MiXCR on the RT-PCR reads. This table has approximately 140,000 distinct CDR3 sequences, 37% appearing once. Sequencing input: blood, either unsorted or a sorted T cell fraction (not recorded which). These receptors all stem from a human donor who was either an allogeneic HSCT recipient or a stem cell or donor lymphocyte infusion donor (not recorded which). It is not recorded whose cells these are; they may come from a transplant donor. CDR3s leave out the opening cysteine and the closing phenylalanine or tryptophan. A D gene is named only where the DNA matches it firmly. Rows give clone size only sometimes, using once, few, many, or a class for an expanded clone.

CDR3 length,D gene,V gene,clone size,CDR3 protein
13,TRBD1,TRBV12-3/TRBV12-4,.,ASSLGGQGREKLF
12,.,TRBV7-8,few,ASSLRDPLNTQY
13,TRBD2,TRBV6-5,.,ASRGSRGSINEQF
16,.,TRBV27,.,ASSLYGVGSSYNSPLH
12,TRBD1,TRBV18,few,ASSPTGAGQPQH
14,.,TRBV7-3,.,ASSLKGGIRNTEAF
15,.,TRBV12-3/TRBV12-4,.,ASRPEWVGVHTDTQY
13,TRBD1,TRBV13,few,ASSSTGAGANVLT
11,TRBD1,TRBV10-3,.,AIGQAADYGYT
12,TRBD1,TRBV5-1,few,ASSLGGTDTEAF
18,TRBD1,TRBV5-1,few,ASSFGRDRVRSANTGELF
11,.,TRBV20-1,many,SARGVDNSPLH
11,.,TRBV7-9,few,ASSHTGNYGYT
14,.,TRBV6-5,few,ASSSLRSDMNTEAF
11,.,TRBV12-3/TRBV12-4,.,ASSLGEGDTQY
12,.,TRBV6-2/TRBV6-3,.,ASSCDSCNYGYT
11,.,TRBV12-3/TRBV12-4,.,ASSPLGRDEAF
11,.,TRBV28,few,ASEGHPNTEAF
11,.,TRBV6-2/TRBV6-3,few,ATIRTGNTEAF
13,.,TRBV5-1,few,ASSLPIGENTEAF
13,TRBD1,TRBV24-1,.,ATSDPAGGWGTQY
12,TRBD1,TRBV28,few,ASSPGQLNQPQH
13,.,TRBV12-3/TRBV12-4,few,ASSLGNLNQEPQH
14,TRBD2,TRBV4-3,.,ASSQEYGGGAYEQF
12,TRBD1,TRBV7-7,.,ASSLTGVEETQY
13,.,TRBV6-1,.,ASSEHRALNTEAF
11,TRBD1,TRBV2,.,ASSLRGVQPQH
14,.,TRBV20-1,few,SARDPQGRQGEKLF
13,.,TRBV5-1,few,ASRVGTSGVDEQY
12,TRBD2,TRBV12-3/TRBV12-4,few,ASSRLAGTDTQY
14,TRBD1,TRBV9,.,ASSPGTGMYQETQY
13,.,TRBV5-5,.,ASSRRTGAGDTQY
12,TRBD1,TRBV5-1,.,ANRGTGEDNEQF
14,TRBD1,TRBV24-1,.,ATRLKGTGKNTEAF
14,.,TRBV12-3/TRBV12-4,few,ASRRLGTGAWETQY
14,.,TRBV3-1,few,ASSPGSIRGNQPQH
10,.,TRBV7-9,.,ASSREGHGYT
14,TRBD2,TRBV5-1,.,ASSSTSGSTRETQY
14,TRBD1,TRBV5-1,.,ASSLTKGTGDYGYT
12,.,TRBV10-3,many,AISDEWDNQPQH
13,TRBD1,TRBV28,.,ASSFLTGANQPQH
12,.,TRBV12-3/TRBV12-4,.,ASSPGLANSPLH
12,.,TRBV12-3/TRBV12-4,few,ASSSVVSYNEQF
10,TRBD1,TRBV30,.,AWSGTAVPLH
10,.,TRBV6-5,.,ASSLNSDGYT
12,.,TRBV9,.,ASSVGTIGETQY
15,TRBD2,TRBV12-3/TRBV12-4,.,ASSTILLAAYANEQF
11,.,TRBV12-3/TRBV12-4,few,ASSGTSNYGYT
12,TRBD1,TRBV27,.,ASSRTGNSRGYT
13,.,TRBV7-2,few,ASSFQGSAGTEAF
14,TRBD1,TRBV27,.,ASGGDSGSYNSPLH
15,TRBD2,TRBV7-2,.,ASSLVQRGGRKETQY
13,TRBD1,TRBV3-1,many,ASSQDYRGDQPQH
10,.,TRBV5-6,few,ASRLRNSPLH
11,.,TRBV5-1,.,ASSVDQGNEQF
15,.,TRBV27,once,ATTLDRSESSGNTIY
12,.,TRBV10-3,.,AISESQDNSPLH
11,TRBD1,TRBV20-1,few,SVRTGDGQPQH
14,.,TRBV12-3/TRBV12-4,.,ASSFHRKSKNEKLF